One sample yielded the 12 T cell receptor beta chains listed below, sequenced in a study of regulatory T cells in long-lasting Graves disease. Arm-PCR of CDR3 regions with iRepertoire HTBI primers generated TCR beta libraries. TCRdb redid the calling of the multiplex PCR reads with MiXCR, one entry per CDR3 protein. The table lists around 400,000 distinct CDR3 sequences, approximately 25% of them singletons. Time point described: persistent/refractory GD, antithyroid drugs over 5 years with positive TRAb. Isolated PBMC RNA provided the starting material for the TCR library. The source material was peripheral blood mononuclear cells (PBMCs), sampled when the disease was refractory, from a patient treated with antithyroid drugs. The receptors were sampled from a woman between 40 and 55 years old with Graves disease.

This rearrangement joins TRBV30 to TRBJ1-5, with 10 bases identical to TRBD1. The CDR3 consists of 13 residues. V was pared by 3 bases and J by 7 bases, with 3 bases of the junction left unmatched. The germline CDR1 and CDR2 sequences are GTSNPN and SVGIG (reference sequence). As DNA, the CDR3 is TGTGCCTGGAGGGGACAGGGGTACCAGCCCCAGCATTTT. It encodes CAWRGQGYQPQHF.

This clonotype was found many times. The rearrangement uses TRBV11-2 and TRBJ1-4; 7 bases match TRBD1. The V and J ends lost 1 base and 11 bases, in that order; junction bases with no gene match: 7. Germline V gene sequence: CDR1 SGHAT, CDR2 FQNNGV. There are 14 residues in the CDR3. The CDR3 protein is CASSLAGQFGKLFF. Written as DNA, the CDR3 is TGTGCCAGCAGCTTAGCGGGACAGTTCGGGAAACTGTTTTTT. The whole variable domain, remainder taken from reference TRBV11-2 and TRBJ1-4, is EAGVAQSPRYKIIEKRQSVAFWCNPISGHATLYWYQQILGQGPKLLIQFQNNGVVDDSQLPKDRFSAERLKGVDSTLKIQPAKLEDSAVYLCASSLAGQFGKLFFGSGTQLSVL.

This clonotype was seen a handful of times. This chain joins TRBV2 and TRBJ1-2; 8 bases align to TRBD1. With 6 bases clipped from V and 8 bases from J, the junction kept 11 bases outside the gene matches. Germline V gene data show CDR1 as SNHLY and CDR2 as FYNNEI. This CDR3 has 14 amino acids. In DNA form, the CDR3 reads TGTGCCAGCAGGGGTCAGGGGGCGCGGGAAGGCTACACCTTC. Protein: CASRGQGAREGYTF. The entire variable domain, with the rest obtained from reference TRBV2 and TRBJ1-2, is as follows: EPEVTQTPSHQVTQMGQEVILRCVPISNHLYFYWYRQILGQKVEFLVSFYNNEISEKSEIFDDQFSVERPDGSNFTLKIRSTKLEDSAMYFCASRGQGAREGYTFGSGTRLTVV.

The chain is built from TRBV7-9 and TRBJ2-2, with 8 bases lining up with TRBD1. This CDR3 region has 15 residues. V was pared by 5 bases and J by 6 bases, with 8 bases of the junction left unmatched. CDR1 and CDR2 (germline): SEHNR, FQNEAQ (reference sequence). The CDR3 DNA reads as TGTGCCAGCAGCGCCCCGACAGGGGTGGCCGGGGAGCTGTTTTTT. Translating gives CASSAPTGVAGELFF.

The chain carries TRBV20-1 and TRBJ2-1; D unresolved. Per the germline V gene, CDR1 is DFQATT and CDR2 is SNEGSKA (reference sequence). The CDR3 sequence is 15 residues long. Trimming took 4 bases from V and 3 from J, leaving 16 bases between them. The CDR3 sequence: CSATWTALNYNEQFF. The CDR3 DNA reads TGCAGTGCTACCTGGACGGCGCTGAACTACAATGAGCAGTTCTTC.

For this clonotype: Being one base from a much bigger clone, this may be a read error. This chain connects TRBV7-9 to TRBJ2-2; perhaps D is TRBD1 or TRBD2 (5 bases each). The CDR3 is made up of 14 amino acids. Germline V gene lookup returns CDR1 SEHNR and CDR2 FQNEAQ (reference sequence). CDR3 bases: TGTGCCAGCAGATTAGGGAGAGGGACCGGGGAGCTGCTTTTT. Protein: CASRLGRGTGELLF.

This clonotype was detected only a few times. The chain employs TRBV28 and TRBJ2-3; 10 positions match TRBD2. CDR3 length equals 20 residues. Losses at the gene ends were 8 bases for V and 4 bases for J; bases not matched to a gene: 24. CDR1 is MDHEN and CDR2 is SYDVKM in the germline V gene. CDR3 sequence: CASGVRVIRLAGDIADTQYF. CDR3 coding DNA: TGTGCCAGCGGGGTTAGGGTAATTCGGCTAGCGGGAGATATCGCAGATACGCAGTATTTT.

In its sample, this clonotype was seen many times. V and J are TRBV11-2 and TRBJ2-7; the match to TRBD2 covers 8 bases. The length of the CDR3 is 15 residues. V gave up 5 bases and J gave up 3 bases; unmatched junction bases: 9. CDR1 is SGHAT and CDR2 is FQNNGV in the germline V gene. CDR3 sequence (DNA): TGTGCCAGCAGCCAGGGGACTAGTAGACTCTACGAGCAGTACTTC. Translated: CASSQGTSRLYEQYF.

The chain joins TRBV12-3 or TRBV12-4 to TRBJ2-1, with 10 bases that match TRBD2. The CDR3 consists of 15 residues. Trimming at V came to 6 bases and at J to 4 bases, leaving 6 bases not matched to a gene. As DNA, the CDR3 is TGTGCCAGCAGCGCGGGACTAGCGCGTTACAATGAGCAGTTCTTC. Its protein product is CASSAGLARYNEQFF.

This clonotype has ten or more counts. This chain joins TRBV28 and TRBJ2-5; no clear D gene. The ends were cut back, 7 bases at V and 1 base at J, with 4 bases in the middle. CDR1 and CDR2 from the germline V gene are MDHEN and SYDVKM. The CDR3 length is 11 residues. The CDR3 loop reads CASTGQETQYF. CDR3 bases: TGTGCCAGCACGGGCCAAGAGACCCAGTACTTC.

This clonotype has at least ten counts. The V gene is TRBV15, the J gene TRBJ2-5; 7 bases match TRBD2. Germline-derived CDR1 and CDR2 are LNHNV and YYDKDF (reference sequence). The CDR3 consists of 14 residues. Trimming at V came to 4 bases and at J to 5 bases, leaving 7 bases not matched to a gene. The CDR3 protein is CATSKGGRVETQYF. CDR3 DNA: TGTGCCACCAGCAAGGGCGGGAGAGTGGAGACCCAGTACTTC.

There are many counts of this clonotype. The chain uses TRBV28 and TRBJ1-1; D ambiguous. Germline loops: CDR1 MDHEN, CDR2 SYDVKM. V gave up 3 bases and J gave up 0 bases, with 11 bases separating them. This CDR3 spans 15 amino acids. The CDR3 nucleotides read TGTGCCAGCAGTTTGTCTCCGGAGATGAACACTGAAGCTTTCTTT. Translating gives CASSLSPEMNTEAFF.